Below are 19 T cell receptor beta chains sequenced from a single sample in a study of Ad26.COV2.S vaccination and SARS-CoV-2 variants. The assay was immunoSEQ multiplex PCR, and TCRdb's table has in-frame clones only and misses some. The data contain more than 120,000 clones, more than 80% of them singletons. The starting material was peripheral blood, obtained after recovery from COVID-19. These receptors all stem from a human donor who had recovered from COVID-19.

V gene TRBV18 combines with J gene TRBJ2-6; no definite D call. The germline gives CDR1 KGHSH, CDR2 LQKENI. This CDR3 region has 13 residues. V was cut by 4 bases and J by 2 bases, with 3 bases left in between. The CDR3 protein is CASSLAGANVLTF. The CDR3 nucleotides are TGTGCCAGCTCACTGGCTGGGGCCAACGTCCTGACTTTC.

V gene TRBV2 combines with J gene TRBJ1-2; 9 bases agree with TRBD1. Trimming took 6 bases from V and 4 from J; bases not matched to a gene: 12. This CDR3 region has 16 residues. CDR1 SNHLY and CDR2 FYNNEI come from the germline V gene. For the CDR3, the DNA is TGTGCCAGCAGGAGGGACAGGGCCATAGGGGGCTATGGCTACACCTTC. This encodes CASRRDRAIGGYGYTF.

The DNA of the CDR3 is TGCAGTGCCGGATCGGGGGAGACCCAGTACTTC. This encodes CSAGSGETQYF. This sequence joins TRBV20-1 and TRBJ2-5, with D possibly being TRBD2 (5 bases). V was trimmed by 6 bases and J by 5 bases, leaving 10 bases between them. The CDR3 spans 11 residues. Germline V lookup: CDR1 DFQATT, CDR2 SNEGSKA (reference sequence).

The rearrangement uses TRBV28 and TRBJ1-1, with D perhaps matching TRBD1 (5 bases). Trimming removed 3 bases at V and 2 bases at J, with 10 bases between. There are 14 residues in the CDR3. Germline V gene lookup returns CDR1 MDHEN and CDR2 SYDVKM. This CDR3 is CASSLPGPNTEAFF. In DNA, the CDR3 is TGTGCCAGCAGTTTGCCGGGGCCAAACACTGAAGCTTTCTTT.

The chain carries TRBV6-5 and TRBJ2-1; no definite D call. The V and J ends lost 2 bases and 5 bases respectively, with 16 bases between them. CDR3 size: 16 residues. Germline V lookup: CDR1 MNHEY, CDR2 SVGAGI. CDR3 sequence: CASSYRQTLHNNEQFF. For the CDR3, the DNA is TGTGCCAGCAGTTACAGGCAGACCCTACACAACAATGAGCAGTTCTTC.

V and J are TRBV13 and TRBJ2-5, with 7 bases that match TRBD2. V lost 2 bases, J lost 1 base, and 7 bases stayed unmatched. The germline V gene encodes CDR1 PRHDT and CDR2 FYEKMQ (reference sequence). The CDR3 is made up of 16 amino acids. The CDR3 nucleotides are TGTGCCAGCAGCTTATGGTCTAGCGGAAGCCAAGAGACCCAGTACTTC. The encoded protein is CASSLWSSGSQETQYF. Filled out from reference TRBV13 and TRBJ2-5, the complete variable domain reads AAGVIQSPRHLIKEKRETATLKCYPIPRHDTVYWYQQGPGQDPQFLISFYEKMQSDKGSIPDRFSAQQFSDYHSELNMSSLELGDSALYFCASSLWSSGSQETQYFGPGTRLLVL.

V is TRBV6-1 and J is TRBJ1-5; D gene ambiguous. The CDR3 consists of 15 residues. The V end lost 0 bases, the J end lost 6 bases, and 12 bases lay between the germline ends. The germline gives CDR1 MNHNS, CDR2 SASEGT. This CDR3 reads CASSEAALWAQPQHF. The CDR3 coding sequence is TGTGCCAGCAGTGAAGCGGCCCTGTGGGCTCAGCCCCAGCATTTT.

This chain links TRBV12-3 or TRBV12-4 with TRBJ1-2; no clear D gene. With 5 bases removed from V and 7 bases from J, the gap between germline ends came to 14 bases. The CDR3 has 13 amino acids. CDR3 nucleotide sequence: TGTGCCAGCAGTGGGGATAAGGGAGGTGGCTACACCTTC. As protein: CASSGDKGGGYTF.

The sample holds one count of this clone. This chain uses TRBV4-2 with TRBJ2-2, with 7 positions matching TRBD1. The CDR3 runs to 14 residues. Germline V gene data show CDR1 as LGHNA and CDR2 as YNFKEQ. V gave up 3 bases and J gave up 8 bases; unmatched junction bases: 6. The CDR3: CASSHRGTPGELFF. The DNA for the CDR3 is TGTGCCAGCAGCCACAGGGGGACACCGGGGGAGCTGTTTTTT.

This clone was seen more than once but under ten times. The chain combines TRBV5-4 with TRBJ1-2; possible D gene TRBD1, 6 bases. V gave up 0 bases and J gave up 2 bases, with 11 bases separating them. Germline CDR1 is SGHNT and CDR2 is YYREEE (reference sequence). The CDR3 length is 15 residues. The CDR3, as DNA: TGTGCCAGCAGCTTGGAGATCAGGGGAAACTATGGCTACACCTTC. Translating gives CASSLEIRGNYGYTF. The full variable domain, its missing parts supplied by reference TRBV5-4 and TRBJ1-2, is ETGVTQSPTHLIKTRGQQVTLRCSSQSGHNTVSWYQQALGQGPQFIFQYYREEENGRGNFPPRFSGLQFPNYSSELNVNALELDDSALYLCASSLEIRGNYGYTFGSGTRLTVV.

This chain joins TRBV7-9 and TRBJ1-5; possibly TRBD1 for D (6 bases). Per germline, CDR1 SEHNR and CDR2 FQNEAQ (reference sequence). The CDR3 loop spans 16 amino acids. V shed 6 bases and J shed 5 bases, with 20 bases lying between them. For the CDR3, the DNA is TGTGCCAGCAGTCCCGTGTTACGGGAGGGGGATCAGCCCCAGCATTTT. This translates into CASSPVLREGDQPQHF. The entire variable domain, with the rest obtained from reference TRBV7-9 and TRBJ1-5, is as follows: DTGVSQNPRHKITKRGQNVTFRCDPISEHNRLYWYRQTLGQGPEFLTYFQNEAQLEKSRLLSDRFSAERPKGSFSTLEIQRTEQGDSAMYLCASSPVLREGDQPQHFGDGTRLSIL.

This rearrangement joins TRBV5-1 to TRBJ1-4, with 8 bases matching TRBD1. Germline CDR1 is SGHRS and CDR2 is YFSETQ. This CDR3 has 14 residues. J gave up 7 bases and V 4 bases, and 6 bases lay outside the gene matches. DNA of the CDR3: TGCGCCAGCAGCCTCGGACAGGGAGGTGAAAAACTGTTTTTT. Protein: CASSLGQGGEKLFF.

Here the CDR3 DNA reads TGTGCCAGCAGCCTCGAGGGCGGGGGGGCGGTCAATGAGCAGTTCTTC. It encodes CASSLEGGGAVNEQFF. The chain employs TRBV3-1 (or the pseudogene TRBV3-2) and TRBJ2-1; 9 bases fit TRBD2. This CDR3 region has 16 residues. Trimming at V came to 4 bases and at J to 6 bases, leaving 10 bases not matched to a gene. Germline V lookup: CDR1 LGHDT, CDR2 YNNKEL (reference sequence).

The gene calls are TRBV5-6 and TRBJ2-2, with a tentative D call TRBD1 (5 bases). CDR1 is SGHDT, CDR2 YYEEEE, per germline. V dropped 0 bases and J dropped 5 bases, with 8 bases sitting between them. CDR3 size: 14 residues. The CDR3 protein is CASSLDAGTGELFF. In DNA, the CDR3 is TGTGCCAGCAGCTTGGACGCAGGGACCGGGGAGCTGTTTTTT.

CDR3 in amino acids: CAWSPKTFRGAINEQYF. CDR3 coding DNA: TGTGCCTGGAGTCCCAAGACATTTCGAGGGGCCATCAACGAGCAGTACTTC. The V and J genes are TRBV30 and TRBJ2-7; possibly TRBD1 or TRBD2 for D (5 bases each). V lost 2 bases to trimming and J lost 5 bases, with 25 bases between them. The CDR3 is made up of 17 amino acids. The germline V gene encodes CDR1 GTSNPN and CDR2 SVGIG (reference sequence).

This clone was observed once. The V gene is TRBV9, the J gene TRBJ1-4, with 12 bases aligning to TRBD1. The V and J ends lost 2 bases and 7 bases, in that order; junction bases with no gene match: 6. This CDR3 is built from 16 residues. From germline, CDR1 is SGDLS and CDR2 YYNGEE. CDR3 nucleotide sequence: TGTGCCAGCAGCGTGGGACAGGGGGCGCAGAGTGAAAAACTGTTTTTT. Translation: CASSVGQGAQSEKLFF.

The chain recombines TRBV15 with TRBJ2-7; TRBD2 is a possible D gene (6 bases). The ends were cut back, 4 bases at V and 6 bases at J, with 10 bases in the middle. This CDR3 region has 12 residues. Germline V gene sequence: CDR1 LNHNV, CDR2 YYDKDF (reference sequence). The CDR3 loop is CATSKDGSEQYF. CDR3 in DNA: TGTGCCACCAGCAAGGACGGGAGCGAGCAGTACTTC.

The V call is TRBV28, the J call TRBJ2-7, with D possibly matching TRBD2 (6 bases). Germline V gene data show CDR1 as MDHEN and CDR2 as SYDVKM. V shed 9 bases and J shed 4 bases, with 10 bases lying between them. This CDR3 spans 11 amino acids. Here the CDR3 reads CASHGGYEQYF. The CDR3 DNA reads TGTGCCAGTCACGGAGGGTACGAGCAGTACTTC. The full variable domain, completed using reference TRBV28 and TRBJ2-7, is DVKVTQSSRYLVKRTGEKVFLECVQDMDHENMFWYRQDPGLGLRLIYFSYDVKMKEKGDIPEGYSVSREKKERFSLILESASTNQTSMYLCASHGGYEQYFGPGTRLTVT.

CDR3 coding DNA: TGTGCCAGTAGTGTCTACTTCAACACTGAAGCTTTCTTT. It is translated as CASSVYFNTEAFF. The chain employs TRBV19 and TRBJ1-1; D not resolved. Trimming took off 5 bases at V and 2 bases at J, with 9 bases between the two ends. The CDR3 spans 13 residues. Per the germline V gene, CDR1 is LNHDA and CDR2 is SQIVND (reference sequence).